These 20 T cell receptor beta chains originate from one sample sequenced in a study of T cells after yellow fever vaccination. TCRdb redid the calling of the 5' RACE reads with MiXCR, one entry per CDR3 protein. The repertoire holds about 550,000 distinct CDR3 sequences, with about 19% as singletons. The specimen was PBMCs, collected 15 days after the yellow fever booster vaccination. The receptor set was obtained from a man in his thirties or forties who received the YFV17D yellow fever vaccine.

This clonotype was recorded a few times. The chain employs TRBV7-2 and TRBJ2-4; possible D gene TRBD1, 6 bases. V gave up 1 base and J gave up 0 bases, with 13 bases separating them. The CDR3 sequence is 17 residues long. Germline V gene lookup returns CDR1 SGHTA and CDR2 FQGNSA. The CDR3 protein is CASSLVIRGEAKNIQYF. The CDR3 DNA is TGTGCCAGCAGCTTAGTGATCAGGGGAGAAGCCAAAAACATTCAGTACTTC. Combining the CDR3 with reference TRBV7-2 and TRBJ2-4 gives the whole variable domain GAGVSQSPSNKVTEKGKDVELRCDPISGHTALYWYRQSLGQGLEFLIYFQGNSAPDKSGLPSDRFSAERTGGSVSTLTIQRTQQEDSAVYLCASSLVIRGEAKNIQYFGAGTRLSVL.

This clonotype was seen a handful of times. This chain links TRBV7-2 with TRBJ1-1, with D possibly matching TRBD1 (5 bases). CDR3 size: 15 residues. V lost 4 bases to trimming and J lost 2 bases, with 14 bases between them. Looked up from germline, CDR1 is SGHTA and CDR2 is FQGNSA. The CDR3 DNA is TGTGCCAGCAGCTCCCAGACAGCAGCTAACACTGAAGCTTTCTTT. Its protein is CASSSQTAANTEAFF.

This clonotype came up a few times. The rearrangement uses TRBV6-1 and TRBJ1-6; D might be TRBD1 (5 bases). Germline V gives CDR1 MNHNS, CDR2 SASEGT. Deletions cut 6 bases from V and 8 bases from J, with 17 bases between. The length of the CDR3 is 15 residues. CDR3: CASRWGVRIDSPLHF. DNA of the CDR3: TGTGCCAGCAGATGGGGGGTTCGGATAGATTCACCCCTCCACTTT.

This clonotype was found a few times. The chain links TRBV20-1 to TRBJ2-3, with TRBD2 identical over 8 bases. Trimming took 8 bases from V and 3 from J; bases not matched to a gene: 10. Germline V gives CDR1 DFQATT, CDR2 SNEGSKA (reference sequence). There are 14 residues in the CDR3. DNA of the CDR3: TGCAGTCGGACGGGAGGGCGGGGGACAGATACGCAGTATTTT. The encoded protein is CSRTGGRGTDTQYF.

This clonotype has more than one count but fewer than ten. The chain carries TRBV12-3 or TRBV12-4 and TRBJ2-3; D is unresolved. V lost 1 base, J lost 2 bases, and 10 bases lay in between. This CDR3 is built from 15 residues. CDR3: CASSLGRSHTDTQYF. In DNA form, the CDR3 reads TGTGCCAGCAGTTTAGGCAGGAGTCACACAGATACGCAGTATTTT.

This chain joins TRBV6-2 or TRBV6-3 and TRBJ1-1, with D possibly being TRBD1 (6 bases). Germline V gene lookup returns CDR1 MNHEY and CDR2 SVGEGT. This CDR3 has 14 amino acids. V was clipped by 5 bases and J by 0 bases, with 10 bases between them. In DNA form, the CDR3 reads TGTGCCAGCAGTAAGGGGGGCCTGAACACTGAAGCTTTCTTT. Translation gives CASSKGGLNTEAFF.

Only a few counts were recorded for this clonotype. This sequence joins TRBV7-2 and TRBJ1-5; D might be TRBD1 (6 bases). The CDR3 has 15 residues. V lost 5 bases and J lost 0, with 11 bases in between. Germline assignment: CDR1 SGHTA and CDR2 FQGNSA. The CDR3 nucleotides read TGTGCCAGCAGCCCTCAGGGGTATAGCAATCAGCCCCAGCATTTT. Protein: CASSPQGYSNQPQHF.

This clonotype was counted only a few times. The CDR3 sequence: CSARDTAGVPYNEQFF. DNA of the CDR3: TGCAGTGCTAGAGATACGGCGGGAGTGCCCTACAATGAGCAGTTCTTC. The rearrangement uses TRBV20-1 and TRBJ2-1, with 7 bases aligning to TRBD2. V lost 0 bases to trimming and J lost 2 bases; unmatched junction nucleotides: 7. The CDR3 loop spans 16 amino acids. Germline CDR1 and CDR2: DFQATT and SNEGSKA (reference sequence).

CDR3 loop: CASRHTGTVAKYQETQYF. The CDR3 DNA reads as TGTGCCAGCCGCCACACCGGGACAGTCGCTAAGTACCAAGAGACCCAGTACTTC. V usage is TRBV11-1 and J usage is TRBJ2-5; TRBD1 matches at 7 bases. CDR3 size: 18 residues. V was pared by 8 bases and J by 0 bases, with 18 bases of the junction left unmatched. CDR1 SGHAT and CDR2 FQDESV come from the germline V gene (reference sequence). The full variable domain, in which reference TRBV11-1 and TRBJ2-5 provide the parts outside the CDR3, is EAEVAQSPRYKITEKSQAVAFWCDPISGHATLYWYRQILGQGPELLVQFQDESVVDDSQLPKDRFSAERLKGVDSTLKIQPAELGDSAMYLCASRHTGTVAKYQETQYFGPGTRLLVL.

This clonotype was seen only a few times. The chain combines TRBV20-1 with TRBJ2-1; 10 nucleotides align to TRBD2. The germline gives CDR1 DFQATT, CDR2 SNEGSKA (reference sequence). J lost 1 base, V lost 4 bases, and 4 bases had no gene match. This CDR3 comprises 15 residues. This CDR3 reads CSATSGSDSYNEQFF. The CDR3 bases are TGCAGTGCTACTAGCGGGAGTGATTCCTACAATGAGCAGTTCTTC.

This clonotype occurred a few times. A much larger clone sits a single nucleotide away, making a read error possible. V gene TRBV7-2 combines with J gene TRBJ2-5; TRBD1 agrees at 9 bases. The CDR3 is 13 amino acids. Germline V lookup: CDR1 SGHTA, CDR2 FQGNSA. Germline trimming cut 5 bases from V and 5 bases from J; bases unmatched to any gene: 3. In DNA, the CDR3 is TGTGCCAGCAGCAGGGACAGGGATGAGACCCAGTACTTC. This sequence encodes CASSRDRDETQYF.

This chain links TRBV20-1 with TRBJ2-7; D might be TRBD1 (7 bases). Deletions cut 3 bases from V and 7 bases from J, with 10 bases between. The CDR3 runs to 11 residues. Germline assignment: CDR1 DFQATT and CDR2 SNEGSKA (reference sequence). As DNA, the CDR3 is TGCAGTGCTAGGTCAGGGGGGGAGCAGTACTTC. As protein: CSARSGGEQYF.

The chain is built from TRBV7-9 and TRBJ2-5; D gene ambiguous. Trimming took 4 bases from V and 5 from J, leaving 8 bases between them. The germline V gene has CDR1 SEHNR and CDR2 FQNEAQ (reference sequence). The CDR3 has 12 residues. The CDR3 DNA follows: TGTGCCAGCAGCTCTCCGGTGGAGACCCAGTACTTC. The encoded protein is CASSSPVETQYF.

This chain connects TRBV12-3 or TRBV12-4 to TRBJ2-5; the D gene is possibly TRBD1 (5 bases). V was clipped by 1 base and J by 5 bases, with 11 bases between them. The CDR3 runs 14 residues. This CDR3 is CASSLEGQVETQYF. CDR3 sequence (DNA): TGTGCCAGCAGTTTAGAGGGGCAGGTGGAGACCCAGTACTTC.

This chain joins TRBV7-9 and TRBJ2-7; no definite D call. The CDR3 loop spans 14 amino acids. V dropped 1 base and J dropped 4 bases, with 11 bases sitting between them. Germline V gene lookup returns CDR1 SEHNR and CDR2 FQNEAQ (reference sequence). DNA for the CDR3: TGTGCCAGCAGCTTAGGCTCTGCCATATACGAGCAGTACTTC. Translated: CASSLGSAIYEQYF.

This chain joins TRBV18 and TRBJ2-5; TRBD2 aligns across 8 bases. This CDR3 has 15 residues. V dropped 3 bases and J dropped 0; count of bases not matched to a gene: 3. The germline CDR1 and CDR2 sequences are KGHSH and LQKENI. CDR3 sequence reads: CASSPIAGNQETQYF. The CDR3 DNA is TGTGCCAGCTCACCTATAGCGGGGAACCAAGAGACCCAGTACTTC.

The chain links TRBV12-3 or TRBV12-4 to TRBJ2-3, with D unclear. The CDR3 extends over 14 amino acids. V was shortened by 6 bases and J by 1 base, with 11 bases between the two germline ends. The CDR3 reads CASSTSLGTDTQYF. In DNA, the CDR3 is TGTGCCAGCAGCACCTCCCTAGGCACAGATACGCAGTATTTT.

This clonotype was observed once. V and J are TRBV5-4 and TRBJ2-1; a weak D match, TRBD2 (6 bases). V was trimmed by 1 base and J by 4 bases, leaving 12 bases between them. The CDR3 loop spans 15 amino acids. Looked up from germline, CDR1 is SGHNT and CDR2 is YYREEE (reference sequence). Here the CDR3 DNA reads TGTGCCAGCAGCTTGTGGCGGGATTTATACAATGAGCAGTTCTTC. It translates to CASSLWRDLYNEQFF.

This clonotype was seen more than once but under ten times. The chain is built from TRBV5-6 and TRBJ2-7; D possibly uses TRBD1 or TRBD2 (5 bases each). This CDR3 contains 18 residues. Trimming removed 0 bases at V and 5 bases at J, with 24 bases between. CDR1 SGHDT and CDR2 YYEEEE come from the germline V gene. The CDR3, as DNA: TGTGCCAGCAGCTTGGGTTCCCTTACAGGACTCCTAACTGACGAGCAGTACTTC. Translated: CASSLGSLTGLLTDEQYF.

V usage is TRBV7-3 and J usage is TRBJ2-5, with D tentatively TRBD2 (7 bases). V was shortened by 2 bases and J by 4 bases, with 11 bases between the two germline ends. This CDR3 contains 14 residues. Germline assignment: CDR1 SGHTA and CDR2 FQGTGA. The CDR3 is CASSLYGGRETQYF. The CDR3 DNA reads as TGTGCCAGCAGCTTATACGGGGGGCGAGAGACCCAGTACTTC.